The sequence of this T cell receptor (beta chain) was determined in a study of blood T cell repertoires in COVID-19. At the level of the study: Samples representing acute and convalescent COVID-19 were sourced from the United States, Italy and Spain.

Per the original data handling: Amplifying reference gene primers gave estimates of nucleated cell counts. Profiling relied on immunoSEQ multiplex PCR, and the TCRdb table lists in-frame clones only, not all of them. V and J calls and clone size are copied from that table; D and trimming were computed from the DNA. The table shows a few hundred thousand clones, with less than 90% occurring only once. The germline V and J ends were trimmed by 6 bases and 6 bases, with 9 bases remaining between them. The CDR3 extends over 11 amino acids. Germline values: CDR1 WSHSY, CDR2 SAAADI. The sample comprised peripheral blood. This sequence was found in a man in his 60s who had recovered from COVID-19. This sequence joins TRBV10-2 and TRBJ2-7; D might be TRBD2 (5 bases). The CDR3 sequence is CASSPRGEQYF. The CDR3 DNA reads as TGCGCCAGCAGCCCCCGGGGCGAGCAGTACTTC.